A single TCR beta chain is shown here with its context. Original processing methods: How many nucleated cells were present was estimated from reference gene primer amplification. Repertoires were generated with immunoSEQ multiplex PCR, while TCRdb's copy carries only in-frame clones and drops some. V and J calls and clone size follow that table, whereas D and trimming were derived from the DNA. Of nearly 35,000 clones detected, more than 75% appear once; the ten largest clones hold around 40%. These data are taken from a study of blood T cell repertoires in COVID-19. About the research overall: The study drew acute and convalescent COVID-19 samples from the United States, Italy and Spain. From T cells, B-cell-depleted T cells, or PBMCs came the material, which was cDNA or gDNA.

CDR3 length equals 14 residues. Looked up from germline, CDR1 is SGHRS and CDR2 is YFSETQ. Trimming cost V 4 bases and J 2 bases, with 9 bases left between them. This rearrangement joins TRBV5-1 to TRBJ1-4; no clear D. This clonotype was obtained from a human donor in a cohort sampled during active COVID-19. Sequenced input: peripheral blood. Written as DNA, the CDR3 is TGCGCCAGCAGCCAGACTAGGACTAATGAAAAACTGTTTTTT. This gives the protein CASSQTRTNEKLFF.